This T cell receptor (beta chain) was recorded in a study of control samples from healthy donors and cancer patients. Sequenced by immunoSEQ multiplex PCR; TCRdb stores in-frame clones only, minus some. The repertoire holds over 100,000 clones, just under 95% seen once, with 5.5% in the top ten. The CDR3 has 9 amino acids. Germline CDR1 reads MGHRA; CDR2 reads YSYEKL. V dropped 6 bases and J dropped 9 bases, with 5 bases sitting between them. This sequence was found in a man in his late teens or twenties in good health. Material for sequencing was blood. V gene TRBV4-1 combines with J gene TRBJ2-5; D call uncertain. CDR3 nucleotides: TGCGCCAGCAGGGCGGCCCAGTACTTC. Translation gives CASRAAQYF.